This TCR beta chain was sequenced in a study of cytomegalovirus exposure and HLA in healthy donors. As for the study in general: Unique TCRs from HLA-typed donors, some 85 million of them, were held in an early data release. Study findings and constraints: Using the classifier, cytomegalovirus status was reportedly diagnosed with high specificity and sensitivity.

Per the germline V gene, CDR1 is SGHVS and CDR2 is FQNEAQ. V was pared by 5 bases and J by 5 bases, with 15 bases between. This CDR3 comprises 14 residues. A remark on this clone: Antigen unknown.

Both 60 Vbeta primers and 13 Jbeta primers went into the PCR. This table comes from immunoSEQ multiplex PCR, and its TCRdb copy is limited to in-frame clones, with some not included. Its table lists about 50,000 clones. The chain carries TRBV7-8 and TRBJ1-1; tentative D call: TRBD1 (5 bases). The sequencing sample was made of PBMCs. The receptor's source is an older woman in good health and CMV-seropositive. The CDR3: CASSQGALGTEAFF. CDR3 nucleotides: TGTGCCAGCAGCCAAGGGGCGCTGGGGACTGAAGCTTTCTTT. The variable domain in full, completed from reference TRBV7-8 and TRBJ1-1, reads GAGVSQSPRYKVAKRGQDVALRCDPISGHVSLFWYQQALGQGPEFLTYFQNEAQLDKSGLPSDRFFAERPEGSVSTLKIQRTQQEDSAVYLCASSQGALGTEAFFGQGTRLTVV.